This T cell receptor (beta chain) was captured in a study of blood T cell repertoires in COVID-19. J gave up 6 bases and V 4 bases, and 10 bases lay outside the gene matches. There are 15 residues in the CDR3. The V gene's germline CDR1 is SGDLS and CDR2 YYNGEE. Sequencing was performed with immunoSEQ multiplex PCR; in TCRdb, only in-frame clones are kept and a portion is missing. In the table there are roughly 200,000 clones, around 82% of which are singletons. This receptor was obtained from an older woman with acute COVID-19. The chain employs TRBV9 and TRBJ1-1; 9 bases match TRBD1. The source material was PBMCs or T cells enriched from blood (not recorded which). CDR3 region: CASSPPGQGTAEAFF. In nucleotides, the CDR3 is TGTGCCAGCAGCCCTCCGGGACAGGGTACCGCTGAAGCTTTCTTT.